The clone carrying this T cell receptor beta chain was recorded at least ten times. As yet, its antigen is unknown. The data derive from a study of identical twins. Study-level findings and limits: The presence of invariant MAIT and iNKT cells could partly confound analyses of zero-insertion sequences.

J was trimmed by 7 bases and V by 9 bases; bases with no gene match: 7. CDR1 SEHNR and CDR2 FQNEAQ come from the germline V gene (reference sequence). This CDR3 contains 14 residues. MiXCR, run by TCRdb on the 5' RACE reads, gives a single entry per CDR3 protein. The sample includes nearly 650,000 distinct CDR3 sequences, under 8.5% of them seen just once. This sample also appeared in a second study, on yellow fever vaccine responses in identical twins.

The chain has TRBV7-9 and TRBJ2-1; 12 bases are a match to TRBD2. Sequencing was carried out using PBMCs. The TCR originated in a woman younger than 35 in good health. The CDR3, as DNA: TGTGCCAGGACTAGCGGGGGCCAAGGGAATGAGCAGTTCTTC. It yields the protein CARTSGGQGNEQFF. Using reference TRBV7-9 and TRBJ2-1 for the parts outside the CDR3, the full variable domain is DTGVSQNPRHKITKRGQNVTFRCDPISEHNRLYWYRQTLGQGPEFLTYFQNEAQLEKSRLLSDRFSAERPKGSFSTLEIQRTEQGDSAMYLCARTSGGQGNEQFFGPGTRLTVL.